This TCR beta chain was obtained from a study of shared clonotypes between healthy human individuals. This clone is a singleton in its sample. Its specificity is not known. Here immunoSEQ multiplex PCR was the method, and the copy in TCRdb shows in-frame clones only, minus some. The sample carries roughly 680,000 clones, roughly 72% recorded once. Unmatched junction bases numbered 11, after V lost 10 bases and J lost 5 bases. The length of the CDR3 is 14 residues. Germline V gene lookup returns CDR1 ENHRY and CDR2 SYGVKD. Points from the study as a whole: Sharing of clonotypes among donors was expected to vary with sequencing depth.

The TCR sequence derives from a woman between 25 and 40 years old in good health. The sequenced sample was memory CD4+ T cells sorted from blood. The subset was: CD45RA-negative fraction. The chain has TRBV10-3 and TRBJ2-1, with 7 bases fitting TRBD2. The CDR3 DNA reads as TGTGCCACCCGACTCCCAGCGGGGCACAATGAGCAGTTCTTC. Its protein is CATRLPAGHNEQFF.